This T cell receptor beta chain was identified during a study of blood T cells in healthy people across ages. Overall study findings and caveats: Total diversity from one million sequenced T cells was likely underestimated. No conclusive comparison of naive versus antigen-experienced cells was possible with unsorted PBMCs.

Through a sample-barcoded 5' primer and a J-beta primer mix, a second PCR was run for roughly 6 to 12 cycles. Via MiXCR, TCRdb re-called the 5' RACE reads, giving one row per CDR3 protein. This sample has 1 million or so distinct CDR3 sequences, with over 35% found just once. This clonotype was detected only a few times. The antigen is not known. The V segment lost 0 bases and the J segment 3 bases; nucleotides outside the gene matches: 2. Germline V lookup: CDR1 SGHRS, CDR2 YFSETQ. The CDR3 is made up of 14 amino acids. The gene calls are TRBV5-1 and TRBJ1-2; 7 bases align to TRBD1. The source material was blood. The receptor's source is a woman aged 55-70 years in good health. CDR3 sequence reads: CASSLATGDYGYTF. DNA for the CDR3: TGCGCCAGCAGCTTGGCCACAGGGGACTATGGCTACACCTTC.